The entry below describes one TCR beta chain. The data belong to a study of blood T cell repertoires in COVID-19. Trimming removed 5 bases from V and 7 bases from J; junction bases left unmatched: 13. The CDR3 length is 15 residues. Germline CDR1 and CDR2: SGHRS and YFSETQ. Sequencing was performed with immunoSEQ multiplex PCR; in TCRdb, only in-frame clones are kept and a portion is missing. The sample records 200,000 to 300,000 clones, approximately 88% being singletons. The chain carries TRBV5-1 and TRBJ2-3, with 7 nucleotides matching TRBD1. Sequenced material: PBMCs or T cells enriched from blood (not recorded which). The clonotype comes from a woman in her thirties or forties with acute COVID-19. CDR3 residues: CASRYDGTAANTQYF. In DNA form, the CDR3 reads TGCGCCAGCAGATACGACGGGACAGCTGCTAATACGCAGTATTTT. Combining the CDR3 with reference TRBV5-1 and TRBJ2-3 gives the whole variable domain KAGVTQTPRYLIKTRGQQVTLSCSPISGHRSVSWYQQTPGQGLQFLFEYFSETQRNKGNFPGRFSGRQFSNSRSEMNVSTLELGDSALYLCASRYDGTAANTQYFGPGTRLTVL.